These 27 T cell receptor beta chains originate from one sample sequenced in a study of blood T cell repertoires in COVID-19. The assay was immunoSEQ multiplex PCR, and TCRdb's table has in-frame clones only and misses some. The table has around 380,000 clones, over 65% seen once. What was sequenced was peripheral blood. The receptor set was obtained from a human donor with acute or convalescent COVID-19. The donor label of this sample is uncertain.

The DNA of the CDR3 is TGTGCCAGCAGGGGGACTAGCGGGAGCCAGCAGTTCTTC. Amino acids: CASRGTSGSQQFF. The gene calls are TRBV12-3 or TRBV12-4 and TRBJ2-1; 14 bases line up with TRBD2. J was trimmed by 11 bases and V by 6 bases; bases with no gene match: 3. The CDR3 length is 13 residues.

V gene TRBV20-1 combines with J gene TRBJ2-5; 13 bases fit TRBD2. The ends lost 3 bases at V and 4 bases at J; junction bases unmatched: 14. CDR3 size: 18 residues. The germline gives CDR1 DFQATT, CDR2 SNEGSKA (reference sequence). CDR3 in DNA: TGCAGTGCTAGTGCCACTACCGGGACTAGCGGGATTGGAGAGACCCAGTACTTC. Its translation: CSASATTGTSGIGETQYF.

V gene TRBV19 combines with J gene TRBJ2-3, with 7 bases fitting TRBD1. CDR1 is LNHDA and CDR2 is SQIVND in the germline V gene (reference sequence). The CDR3 has 14 residues. Trimming removed 6 bases from V and 3 bases from J; junction bases left unmatched: 6. DNA of the CDR3: TGTGCCAGTAGAAGACAGGGATCGACAGATACGCAGTATTTT. Translating gives CASRRQGSTDTQYF. Based on the CDR3 plus reference TRBV19 and TRBJ2-3, the full variable domain is DGGITQSPKYLFRKEGQNVTLSCEQNLNHDAMYWYRQDPGQGLRLIYYSQIVNDFQKGDIAEGYSVSREKKESFPLTVTSAQKNPTAFYLCASRRQGSTDTQYFGPGTRLTVL.

This clone was counted only a few times. The rearrangement joins TRBV5-3 to TRBJ1-2; possibly TRBD1 for D (5 bases). TRBV5-3 carries the ORF label, with uncertain function. Trimming cost V 0 bases and J 3 bases, with 9 bases left between them. The CDR3 sequence is 14 residues long. CDR3: CARSLVGGYYGYTF. The CDR3, as DNA: TGTGCCAGAAGCTTGGTCGGGGGTTACTATGGCTACACCTTC.

This clone was counted only a few times. The chain couples TRBV30 to TRBJ1-5; unclear D gene. Germline V gives CDR1 GTSNPN, CDR2 SVGIG (reference sequence). The CDR3 loop spans 12 amino acids. V was pared by 2 bases and J by 4 bases, with 6 bases between. The CDR3 loop reads CAWSFNNQPQHF. Written as DNA, the CDR3 is TGTGCCTGGAGTTTTAATAATCAGCCCCAGCATTTT.

The chain has TRBV18 and TRBJ2-5, with a weak D call TRBD1 (5 bases). The CDR3 contains 15 residues. Per germline, CDR1 KGHSH and CDR2 LQKENI. Trimming shortened V by 6 bases and J by 5 bases, and 19 bases separated the two germline ends. In DNA form, the CDR3 reads TGTGCCAGCTCCCCCAACCAGGGTAGTTCGGAGACCCAGTACTTC. It encodes CASSPNQGSSETQYF.

The V gene is TRBV6-5, the J gene TRBJ1-1; a possible D gene is TRBD1 (5 bases). The germline V gene encodes CDR1 MNHEY and CDR2 SVGAGI. V was pared by 9 bases and J by 0 bases, with 14 bases between. This CDR3 region has 14 residues. The CDR3 spells CASRKTAVNTEAFF. For the CDR3, the DNA is TGTGCCAGTAGAAAGACAGCCGTGAACACTGAAGCTTTCTTT.

This clone was detected once. This chain joins TRBV29-1 and TRBJ2-7; possible D gene TRBD2, 5 bases. V was trimmed by 5 bases and J by 3 bases, leaving 14 bases between them. Germline CDR1 and CDR2: SQVTM and ANQGSEA. This CDR3 comprises 13 residues. The DNA for the CDR3 is TGCAGCGTTACCGACGGGATACACTACGAGCAGTACTTC. Amino acid sequence: CSVTDGIHYEQYF.

The chain links TRBV5-6 to TRBJ1-1; D is uncertain. The CDR3 has 11 amino acids. Germline V gene data show CDR1 as SGHDT and CDR2 as YYEEEE. V was trimmed by 0 bases and J by 8 bases, leaving 5 bases between them. CDR3 nucleotide sequence: TGTGCCAGCAGCTTGGCTCAGGAAGCTTTCTTT. It translates to CASSLAQEAFF.

The V and J genes are TRBV27 and TRBJ2-1, with 16 bases aligning to TRBD2. Germline lookup yields CDR1 MNHEY and CDR2 SMNVEV (reference sequence). CDR3 length: 18 residues. V gave up 0 bases and J gave up 2 bases; unmatched junction bases: 1. CDR3 region: CASSLSGTSGRAYNEQFF. The CDR3 DNA reads as TGTGCCAGCAGTTTATCCGGGACTAGCGGGAGGGCCTACAATGAGCAGTTCTTC.

The chain joins TRBV7-9 to TRBJ1-2; perhaps TRBD1 as D (5 bases). Germline CDR1 and CDR2: SEHNR and FQNEAQ (reference sequence). This CDR3 spans 16 amino acids. V was shortened by 0 bases and J by 2 bases, with 13 bases between the two germline ends. This CDR3 reads CASSLARGLRNYGYTF. CDR3 coding DNA: TGTGCCAGCAGCTTAGCGCGGGGGTTGAGGAACTATGGCTACACCTTC.

The V and J genes are TRBV5-1 and TRBJ1-5; 10 positions agree with TRBD1. The CDR3 runs 16 residues. CDR1 is SGHRS and CDR2 is YFSETQ in the germline V gene. Germline trimming cut 5 bases from V and 5 bases from J; bases unmatched to any gene: 10. The chain's CDR3 is CASRLDRGRGYQPQHF. The CDR3 nucleotides are TGCGCCAGCAGACTCGACAGGGGGCGGGGATATCAGCCCCAGCATTTT.

Only a few counts were recorded for this clone. The CDR3 DNA reads as TGTGCCAGCGTCCAGGGGGCCCCCGGGGAGCTGTTTTTT. Protein product: CASVQGAPGELFF. The gene calls are TRBV2 and TRBJ2-2; 8 nucleotides align to TRBD1. The V gene's germline CDR1 is SNHLY and CDR2 FYNNEI. V shed 8 bases and J 6 bases; nucleotides not matched to a gene: 5. The CDR3 is 13 residues long. The full variable domain, with the rest looked up from reference TRBV2 and TRBJ2-2, is EPEVTQTPSHQVTQMGQEVILRCVPISNHLYFYWYRQILGQKVEFLVSFYNNEISEKSEIFDDQFSVERPDGSNFTLKIRSTKLEDSAMYFCASVQGAPGELFFGEGSRLTVL.

This clone was seen once. The chain couples TRBV3-1 (or the pseudogene TRBV3-2) to TRBJ1-2; D is ambiguous. Trimming left V 4 bases short and J 7 bases short, with 16 bases between. This CDR3 has 14 amino acids. Germline CDR1 reads LGHDT; CDR2 reads YNNKEL (reference sequence). CDR3 residues: CASSLMGGEGGYTF. CDR3 coding DNA: TGTGCCAGCAGCCTAATGGGCGGGGAGGGTGGCTACACCTTC.

Here the CDR3 DNA reads TGTGCCAGCAGCCCCCAAGGGCCAGGGAACTATGGCTACACCTTC. Its translation is CASSPQGPGNYGYTF. This chain connects TRBV3-1 (or the pseudogene TRBV3-2) to TRBJ1-2; D may be TRBD1 (5 bases). CDR1 and CDR2 from the germline V gene are LGHDT and YNNKEL (reference sequence). The CDR3 loop spans 15 amino acids. Trimming pared 4 bases from V and 2 bases from J, leaving 14 bases between.

The V gene is TRBV28, the J gene TRBJ1-1; D is unresolved. This CDR3 region has 15 residues. CDR1 is MDHEN, CDR2 SYDVKM, per germline. V dropped 3 bases and J dropped 4 bases, with 15 bases sitting between them. This chain's CDR3 is CASSLAATGGTEAFF. In DNA form, the CDR3 reads TGTGCCAGCAGTTTGGCCGCGACGGGTGGCACTGAAGCTTTCTTT.

The chain links TRBV5-1 to TRBJ2-1; 8 bases map to TRBD1. CDR3 length: 16 residues. In germline, CDR1 is SGHRS, CDR2 YFSETQ. The ends lost 4 bases at V and 6 bases at J; junction bases unmatched: 12. CDR3 DNA: TGCGCCAGCAGCCCCTCGGAGGGACAGGATACCAATGAGCAGTTCTTC. The encoded protein is CASSPSEGQDTNEQFF.

The chain recombines TRBV20-1 with TRBJ1-6, with 9 bases identical to TRBD1. The CDR3 is 15 amino acids. Germline CDR1 reads DFQATT; CDR2 reads SNEGSKA (reference sequence). J was trimmed by 10 bases and V by 3 bases; bases with no gene match: 10. Here the CDR3 DNA reads TGCAGTGCTAGTCCGGGACAGGGTGTGAGGTCACCCCTCCACTTT. Its translation is CSASPGQGVRSPLHF.

The rearrangement uses TRBV7-9 and TRBJ2-7, with D possibly TRBD2 on 6 matching bases. Germline V gene sequence: CDR1 SEHNR, CDR2 FQNEAQ (reference sequence). Trimming took 0 bases from V and 2 from J, leaving 14 bases between them. The CDR3 extends over 16 amino acids. CDR3 loop: CASSLAGGNPAYEQYF. In DNA form, the CDR3 reads TGTGCCAGCAGCTTAGCGGGCGGGAACCCAGCCTACGAGCAGTACTTC.

V is TRBV15 and J is TRBJ1-4; D may be TRBD1 (5 bases). Germline lookup yields CDR1 LNHNV and CDR2 YYDKDF (reference sequence). This CDR3 contains 13 residues. V gave up 5 bases and J gave up 5 bases, with 9 bases separating them. CDR3 in DNA: TGTGCCACCAGCCGGGACTTCAATGAAAAACTGTTTTTT. This translates into CATSRDFNEKLFF. The whole variable domain, filled in from reference TRBV15 and TRBJ1-4, reads DAMVIQNPRYQVTQFGKPVTLSCSQTLNHNVMYWYQQKSSQAPKLLFHYYDKDFNNEADTPDNFQSRRPNTSFCFLDIRSPGLGDTAMYLCATSRDFNEKLFFGSGTQLSVL.

The V call is TRBV7-2, the J call TRBJ2-2; unclear D gene. Trimming pared 5 bases from V and 3 bases from J, leaving 19 bases between. This CDR3 spans 17 amino acids. The germline V gene encodes CDR1 SGHTA and CDR2 FQGNSA. CDR3 sequence (DNA): TGTGCCAGCAGCGTCGTGACTTTTATCTCGTACACCGGGGAGCTGTTTTTT. This translates into CASSVVTFISYTGELFF.

The chain couples TRBV4-1 to TRBJ1-2; D may be TRBD1 (6 bases). The CDR3 sequence is 14 residues long. The V end lost 3 bases, the J end lost 7 bases, and 15 bases lay between the germline ends. CDR1 MGHRA and CDR2 YSYEKL come from the germline V gene. CDR3 protein: CASSQHREASGYTF. The CDR3 DNA reads as TGCGCCAGCAGCCAGCACAGGGAAGCGAGTGGCTACACCTTC.

This clone was observed a single time. This rearrangement joins TRBV25-1 to TRBJ1-1; D unclear. CDR1 and CDR2 from the germline V gene are MGHDK and SYGVNS. The CDR3 totals 12 residues. Trimming pared 4 bases from V and 4 bases from J, leaving 7 bases between. Here the CDR3 reads CASSGWATEAFF. The CDR3 coding sequence is TGTGCCAGCAGTGGGTGGGCCACTGAAGCTTTCTTT.

This chain joins TRBV3-1 (or the pseudogene TRBV3-2) and TRBJ1-1; D is perhaps TRBD1 (6 bases). With 7 bases removed from V and 0 bases from J, the gap between germline ends came to 12 bases. Germline V gives CDR1 LGHDT, CDR2 YNNKEL (reference sequence). The CDR3 runs to 14 residues. CDR3 DNA: TGTGCCAGCAAGCCGGGACACATGAACACTGAAGCTTTCTTT. It specifies CASKPGHMNTEAFF.

The chain couples TRBV7-6 to TRBJ2-7; 8 bases agree with TRBD2. This CDR3 region has 15 residues. Germline values: CDR1 SGHVS, CDR2 FNYEAQ. The V and J ends lost 5 bases and 0 bases, in that order; junction bases with no gene match: 6. CDR3 bases: TGTGCCAGCAGCACAAGCGGGGGCTACTCCTACGAGCAGTACTTC. This gives the protein CASSTSGGYSYEQYF.

Note on this clone: The sample contains more than one DNA sequence encoding this CDR3. The chain uses TRBV2 and TRBJ1-5, with D maybe TRBD1 (6 bases). CDR1 is SNHLY, CDR2 FYNNEI, per germline. The V gene lost 7 bases and the J gene lost 3 bases, with 7 bases spanning the gap. CDR3 size: 12 residues. The CDR3 sequence is CASTGDNQPQHF. CDR3 coding DNA: TGTGCCAGCACAGGGGACAATCAGCCCCAGCATTTT. Full variable domain (remainder filled in from reference TRBV2 and TRBJ1-5): EPEVTQTPSHQVTQMGQEVILRCVPISNHLYFYWYRQILGQKVEFLVSFYNNEISEKSEIFDDQFSVERPDGSNFTLKIRSTKLEDSAMYFCASTGDNQPQHFGDGTRLSIL.

The chain recombines TRBV3-1 (or the pseudogene TRBV3-2) with TRBJ1-5; 9 bases are a match to TRBD1. The germline CDR1 and CDR2 sequences are LGHDT and YNNKEL (reference sequence). The V gene end was trimmed by 4 bases and the J gene end by 4 bases; junction bases not matched to a gene: 5. This CDR3 is 15 amino acids long. The CDR3 protein is CASSLGTGSNQPQHF. In DNA form, the CDR3 reads TGTGCCAGCAGCCTTGGGACAGGGTCGAATCAGCCCCAGCATTTT.